This entry lists 3 T cell receptor beta chains sequenced from one sample in a study of shared clonotypes between healthy human individuals. Repertoires were generated with immunoSEQ multiplex PCR, while TCRdb's copy carries only in-frame clones and drops some. The data contain 950,000 to 1,300,000 clones, about 75% of them singletons. The specimen was memory CD4+ T cells sorted from blood. Sample subset: CD45RA-negative fraction. The source of these receptors is a man aged 18 to 29 in good health.

The V call is TRBV4-3, the J call TRBJ1-3; TRBD1 agrees at 11 bases. CDR3 length: 16 amino acids. Germline V CDR1 and CDR2: LGHNA, YSLEER. The J segment lost 4 bases and the V segment lost 5 bases, leaving 7 bases of the junction unmatched. CDR3 residues: CASSFGQGAGGNTIYF. CDR3 sequence (DNA): TGCGCCAGCAGCTTCGGACAGGGGGCAGGGGGAAACACCATATATTTT.

There are many counts of this clone. At one of its ends the junction is not consistent with the germline gene, which may arise from a read error. The chain carries TRBV7-7 and TRBJ2-5; tentative D call: TRBD2 (6 bases). The CDR3 loop spans 16 amino acids. CDR1 SSHAT and CDR2 FNYEAQ come from the germline V gene (reference sequence). DNA for the CDR3: TGTGCTAGCAGCCCGGGGCGGGAACCCCGCCAAGAGACCCAGTACTTC. Amino acid sequence: CASSPGREPRQETQYF.

The chain has TRBV6-1 and TRBJ1-2; 7 nucleotides match TRBD1. Germline loops: CDR1 MNHNS, CDR2 SASEGT. V lost 6 bases to trimming and J lost 7 bases; unmatched junction nucleotides: 14. This CDR3 has 15 residues. CDR3 nucleotide sequence: TGTGCCAGCAGACCGACAGGGAGCGGAATTGGTGGCTACACCTTC. It encodes CASRPTGSGIGGYTF.